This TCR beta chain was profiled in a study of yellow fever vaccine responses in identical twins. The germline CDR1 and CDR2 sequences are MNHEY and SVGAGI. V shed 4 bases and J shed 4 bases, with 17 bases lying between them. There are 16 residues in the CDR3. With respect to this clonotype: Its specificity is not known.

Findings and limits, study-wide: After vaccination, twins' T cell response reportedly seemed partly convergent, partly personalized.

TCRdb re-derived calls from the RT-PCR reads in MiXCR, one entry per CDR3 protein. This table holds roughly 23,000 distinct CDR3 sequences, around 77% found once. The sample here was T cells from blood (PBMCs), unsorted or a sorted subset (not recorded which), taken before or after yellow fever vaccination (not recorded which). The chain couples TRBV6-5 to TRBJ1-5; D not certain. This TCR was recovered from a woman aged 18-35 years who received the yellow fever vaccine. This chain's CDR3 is CASSLFRASINQPQHF. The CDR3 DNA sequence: TGTGCCAGCAGTTTGTTCCGGGCATCCATTAATCAGCCCCAGCATTTT.